Presented here are 29 T cell receptor beta chains from one specimen sequenced in a study of shared clonotypes between healthy human individuals. Profiled with immunoSEQ multiplex PCR; TCRdb holds only in-frame clones, not every one. The table shows about 2.3 million clones, with approximately 93% occurring only once. Material: naive CD4+ T cells from PBMCs. The subset denotes: CD45RA+ positively selected. All receptors come from a man aged 18 to 30 in good health. Some clones in this sample may be carry-over from other donors' samples.

The chain joins TRBV28 to TRBJ2-1, with D unresolved. The germline V gene has CDR1 MDHEN and CDR2 SYDVKM. This CDR3 comprises 15 residues. V was pared by 4 bases and J by 1 base, with 11 bases between. CDR3 bases: TGTGCCAGCAGTTCCACCCGACGGTCCTACAATGAGCAGTTCTTC. This sequence encodes CASSSTRRSYNEQFF.

This chain connects TRBV7-3 to TRBJ2-1; D unresolved. Germline V gene sequence: CDR1 SGHTA, CDR2 FQGTGA. The CDR3 consists of 13 residues. V was shortened by 5 bases and J by 9 bases, with 14 bases between the two germline ends. The CDR3, as DNA: TGTGCCAGCAGCCAGAAGGGTGGGGTTGAGCAGTTCTTC. Translation gives CASSQKGGVEQFF.

This sequence joins TRBV4-3 and TRBJ1-3, with D tentatively TRBD1 (5 bases). The V end lost 5 bases, the J end lost 4 bases, and 9 bases lay between the germline ends. The germline V gene has CDR1 LGHNA and CDR2 YSLEER. The CDR3 has 13 residues. The CDR3 DNA sequence: TGCGCCAGCAGCTCAGGGACCGGAAACACCATATATTTT. Translated, it gives CASSSGTGNTIYF.

This clone came up once. V gene TRBV5-1 combines with J gene TRBJ2-5; 7 bases align to TRBD1. CDR3 length equals 16 residues. Germline CDR1 and CDR2: SGHRS and YFSETQ. The V segment lost 5 bases and the J segment 5 bases; nucleotides outside the gene matches: 15. This chain's CDR3 is CASRNRIKGGWETQYF. The CDR3 DNA reads as TGCGCCAGCAGAAACCGTATCAAAGGGGGCTGGGAGACCCAGTACTTC. Supplemented by reference TRBV5-1 and TRBJ2-5, the full variable domain reads KAGVTQTPRYLIKTRGQQVTLSCSPISGHRSVSWYQQTPGQGLQFLFEYFSETQRNKGNFPGRFSGRQFSNSRSEMNVSTLELGDSALYLCASRNRIKGGWETQYFGPGTRLLVL.

This chain connects TRBV5-6 to TRBJ2-7; perhaps TRBD2 as D (5 bases). The V gene's germline CDR1 is SGHDT and CDR2 YYEEEE. The CDR3 extends over 17 amino acids. V was clipped by 1 base and J by 2 bases, with 19 bases between them. CDR3 nucleotide sequence: TGTGCCAGCAGCTTGCGCACTAGGAGCGCCTTTACCTACGAGCAGTACTTC. Translation gives CASSLRTRSAFTYEQYF.

The chain has TRBV5-1 and TRBJ1-5, with D unclear. V lost 0 bases and J lost 3, with 10 bases in between. The CDR3 is 15 residues long. Germline CDR1 and CDR2: SGHRS and YFSETQ. CDR3 residues: CASSLVSGNNQPQHF. The CDR3, as DNA: TGCGCCAGCAGCTTGGTTTCGGGGAACAATCAGCCCCAGCATTTT. Full variable domain (missing parts from reference TRBV5-1 and TRBJ1-5): KAGVTQTPRYLIKTRGQQVTLSCSPISGHRSVSWYQQTPGQGLQFLFEYFSETQRNKGNFPGRFSGRQFSNSRSEMNVSTLELGDSALYLCASSLVSGNNQPQHFGDGTRLSIL.

V is TRBV10-3 and J is TRBJ2-3, with 12 positions matching TRBD1. The CDR3 extends over 17 amino acids. J was trimmed by 5 bases and V by 2 bases; bases with no gene match: 8. Looked up from germline, CDR1 is ENHRY and CDR2 is SYGVKD. CDR3 loop: CAISEGTGGGLGDTQYF. The DNA for the CDR3 is TGTGCCATCAGTGAGGGGACAGGGGGCGGGTTGGGAGATACGCAGTATTTT.

The DNA for the CDR3 is TGTGCCACCAGCAGCGGCAGGATCTACGAGCAGTACTTC. This encodes CATSSGRIYEQYF. The chain has TRBV15 and TRBJ2-7; D remains ambiguous. Germline values: CDR1 LNHNV, CDR2 YYDKDF (reference sequence). Trimming cost V 3 bases and J 3 bases, with 9 bases left between them. This CDR3 has 13 residues.

The rearrangement links TRBV19 to TRBJ2-7, with 8 bases fitting TRBD2. The CDR3 consists of 14 residues. V lost 6 bases, J lost 4 bases, and 8 bases stayed unmatched. Looked up from germline, CDR1 is LNHDA and CDR2 is SQIVND (reference sequence). CDR3 DNA: TGTGCCAGTAGGAGGGCGGGAGGAGTATACGAGCAGTACTTC. Amino acid sequence: CASRRAGGVYEQYF.

The chain uses TRBV7-9 and TRBJ2-3, with a weak D call TRBD1 (5 bases). V dropped 6 bases and J dropped 0 bases, with 10 bases sitting between them. The CDR3 sequence is 14 residues long. Germline V gives CDR1 SEHNR, CDR2 FQNEAQ (reference sequence). Here the CDR3 reads CASSPTASTDTQYF. CDR3 in DNA: TGTGCCAGCAGTCCGACAGCGAGCACAGATACGCAGTATTTT.

This clone was detected only a few times. The chain uses TRBV30 and TRBJ1-1, with D possibly being TRBD1 (5 bases). CDR1 and CDR2 (germline): GTSNPN, SVGIG (reference sequence). The germline V and J ends were trimmed by 3 bases and 2 bases, with 10 bases remaining between them. The CDR3 has 13 amino acids. CDR3 protein: CAWSAGTNTEAFF. The CDR3 nucleotides read TGTGCCTGGAGCGCCGGGACCAACACTGAAGCTTTCTTT.

The rearrangement uses TRBV9 and TRBJ1-2; D is uncertain. Germline loops: CDR1 SGDLS, CDR2 YYNGEE. The CDR3 spans 14 residues. Trimming shortened V by 4 bases and J by 5 bases, and 15 bases separated the two germline ends. The CDR3 DNA sequence: TGTGCCAGCAGCCCCCTCCAGGCCCGATATGGCTACACCTTC. Translated: CASSPLQARYGYTF.

Notes on this clone: The same CDR3 also results from other DNA sequences found in this sample. This sequence joins TRBV5-1 and TRBJ2-1, with D uncertain. The CDR3 loop spans 13 amino acids. With 5 bases removed from V and 0 bases from J, the gap between germline ends came to 6 bases. Germline V CDR1 and CDR2: SGHRS, YFSETQ. Here the CDR3 DNA reads TGCGCCAGCAGTTTTGACTCCTACAATGAGCAGTTCTTC. Its translation: CASSFDSYNEQFF.

This clone was recorded only once. Here the CDR3 DNA reads TGTGCCAGCAGCTTGGCCTCTCAGAAGTACTTC. It specifies CASSLASQKYF. The chain uses TRBV5-8 and TRBJ2-7; D remains unclear. The germline CDR1 and CDR2 sequences are SGHTS and YDEGEE. Trimming stripped 0 bases from V and 11 bases from J, with 9 bases between. This CDR3 spans 11 amino acids.

A remark on this clone: The same CDR3 arises from other DNA sequences in this sample as well. The chain couples TRBV12-5 to TRBJ1-3; D unresolved. The CDR3 contains 12 residues. Germline V gene sequence: CDR1 LGHNT, CDR2 FRNRAP. The ends were cut back, 6 bases at V and 4 bases at J, with 7 bases in the middle. CDR3 nucleotide sequence: TGTGCTAGTGGCCCCGGCGGAAACACCATATATTTT. Encoded protein: CASGPGGNTIYF.

The CDR3 loop reads CASRQEQGFAYEQYF. As DNA, the CDR3 is TGTGCCAGCAGACAAGAACAGGGATTCGCATACGAGCAGTACTTC. The chain carries TRBV2 and TRBJ2-7, with D possibly matching TRBD1 (6 bases). The CDR3 extends over 15 amino acids. Germline V CDR1 and CDR2: SNHLY, FYNNEI. V shed 6 bases and J shed 4 bases, with 19 bases lying between them.

The V and J genes are TRBV21-1 and TRBJ1-5; TRBD1 is taken as the D call from the table, unchecked against the DNA. TRBV21-1 is a known pseudogene. This CDR3 spans 15 amino acids. The CDR3, as DNA: TGTGCCAGCATCCTACAGACAGGGGCTAATCAGCCCCAGCATTTT. Amino acids: CASILQTGANQPQHF.

The chain is built from TRBV2 and TRBJ2-2; 9 nucleotides line up with TRBD1. Germline-derived CDR1 and CDR2 are SNHLY and FYNNEI. The V segment lost 6 bases and the J segment 6 bases; nucleotides outside the gene matches: 5. CDR3 length equals 14 residues. The CDR3 reads CASRGTGRAGELFF. DNA for the CDR3: TGTGCCAGCAGGGGGACAGGGAGGGCCGGGGAGCTGTTTTTT. The full variable domain, its missing parts supplied by reference TRBV2 and TRBJ2-2, is EPEVTQTPSHQVTQMGQEVILRCVPISNHLYFYWYRQILGQKVEFLVSFYNNEISEKSEIFDDQFSVERPDGSNFTLKIRSTKLEDSAMYFCASRGTGRAGELFFGEGSRLTVL.

In DNA form, the CDR3 reads TGCGCCAGCAGCTTGGCCAGGAACTCTGGAAACACCATATATTTT. Translating it yields CASSLARNSGNTIYF. The chain combines TRBV5-1 with TRBJ1-3; D not resolved. The germline V gene has CDR1 SGHRS and CDR2 YFSETQ. The CDR3 length is 15 residues. Trimming shortened V by 0 bases and J by 0 bases, and 7 bases separated the two germline ends.

The chain employs TRBV10-3 and TRBJ2-3; D not certain. CDR3 length: 13 residues. Germline loops: CDR1 ENHRY, CDR2 SYGVKD. The V gene lost 4 bases and the J gene lost 4 bases, with 9 bases spanning the gap. The CDR3 protein is CAISGNSPDTQYF. CDR3 nucleotide sequence: TGTGCCATCAGTGGAAATAGCCCAGATACGCAGTATTTT.

The chain carries TRBV6-1 and TRBJ1-2; TRBD1 matches at 7 bases. Germline lookup yields CDR1 MNHNS and CDR2 SASEGT. The J segment lost 4 bases and the V segment lost 7 bases, leaving 12 bases of the junction unmatched. The CDR3 spans 15 residues. Here the CDR3 DNA reads TGTGCCAGCATGATAACGGGACAGCGGGGCTATGGCTACACCTTC. Amino acids: CASMITGQRGYGYTF.

This chain connects TRBV7-9 to TRBJ1-2; D might be TRBD1 (6 bases). The CDR3 runs to 15 residues. V was clipped by 3 bases and J by 3 bases, with 14 bases between them. Germline V gene data show CDR1 as SEHNR and CDR2 as FQNEAQ (reference sequence). The CDR3 coding sequence is TGTGCCAGCAGCTTTATTAAGGGGGTATACTATGGCTACACCTTC. Translating gives CASSFIKGVYYGYTF.

The chain is built from TRBV2 and TRBJ2-4, with 7 bases matching TRBD1. Germline CDR1 and CDR2: SNHLY and FYNNEI. The J segment lost 10 bases and the V segment lost 3 bases, leaving 6 bases of the junction unmatched. This CDR3 is 13 amino acids long. The CDR3 sequence is CASSDSGRGIQYF. CDR3 in DNA: TGTGCCAGCAGTGACTCAGGCAGGGGGATTCAGTACTTC.

With respect to this clone: This same CDR3 is encoded by further DNA sequences in the sample. The rearrangement joins TRBV6-5 to TRBJ2-7; 10 nucleotides align to TRBD1. Looked up from germline, CDR1 is MNHEY and CDR2 is SVGAGI. V dropped 2 bases and J dropped 1; count of bases not matched to a gene: 2. CDR3 size: 15 residues. This CDR3 is CASSYRDRGSYEQYF. DNA for the CDR3: TGTGCCAGCAGTTACCGGGACAGGGGTTCCTACGAGCAGTACTTC.

This chain joins TRBV5-1 and TRBJ1-1, with a possible D match to TRBD1 (5 bases). Trimming took 3 bases from V and 0 from J, leaving 15 bases between them. CDR1 SGHRS and CDR2 YFSETQ come from the germline V gene. CDR3 length: 16 residues. CDR3: CASSWDPTSLNTEAFF. Written as DNA, the CDR3 is TGCGCCAGCAGCTGGGACCCGACATCCTTGAACACTGAAGCTTTCTTT.

The chain recombines TRBV4-1 with TRBJ2-3; no clear D. The CDR3 length is 13 residues. The V gene lost 3 bases and the J gene lost 7 bases, with 11 bases spanning the gap. Germline-derived CDR1 and CDR2 are MGHRA and YSYEKL. CDR3 in amino acids: CASSQERSYTQYF. CDR3 DNA: TGCGCCAGCAGCCAGGAAAGAAGCTATACGCAGTATTTT.

The gene calls are TRBV2 and TRBJ1-4; no definite D call. The germline CDR1 and CDR2 sequences are SNHLY and FYNNEI. Trimming stripped 4 bases from V and 0 bases from J, with 15 bases between. The CDR3 length is 17 residues. CDR3 sequence: CASSGRGDSPTNEKLFF. The CDR3 DNA reads as TGTGCCAGCAGTGGCCGTGGGGATTCTCCAACTAATGAAAAACTGTTTTTT.

The chain combines TRBV11-2 with TRBJ2-1; D not resolved. V gave up 0 bases and J gave up 4 bases, with 13 bases separating them. This CDR3 region has 16 residues. Germline V gene data show CDR1 as SGHAT and CDR2 as FQNNGV. Here the CDR3 reads CASSLDLGTIYNEQFF. The DNA for the CDR3 is TGTGCCAGCAGCTTAGATCTGGGAACTATTTACAATGAGCAGTTCTTC.

J is TRBJ1-1 and V is TRBV30; tentatively, D is TRBD1 (6 bases). The CDR3 covers 15 residues. Between the trimmed V and J ends, which lost 5 bases and 5 bases, there was a span of 21 bases. Germline lookup yields CDR1 GTSNPN and CDR2 SVGIG (reference sequence). This CDR3 is CAWYMGGRQGTEAFF. CDR3 DNA sequence: TGTGCCTGGTACATGGGGGGGCGCCAAGGGACTGAAGCTTTCTTT. The entire variable domain, with the rest obtained from reference TRBV30 and TRBJ1-1, is as follows: SQTIHQWPATLVQPVGSPLSLECTVEGTSNPNLYWYRQAAGRGLQLLFYSVGIGQISSEVPQNLSASRPQDRQFILSSKKLLLSDSGFYLCAWYMGGRQGTEAFFGQGTRLTVV.